This entry lists 17 T cell receptor beta chains sequenced from one sample in a study of T cells in Graves' hyperthyroidism and ophthalmopathy. Authors of the study amplified TCR beta CDR3 regions from RNA transcripts. The HTBI primer set drove a first-round RT-PCR of the TCR CDR3. TCRdb reprocessed the multiplex PCR reads via MiXCR and lists one record per CDR3 protein. The table shows 550,000 to 700,000 distinct CDR3 sequences, with roughly 14% occurring only once. Material for sequencing was blood. The receptors were gathered from a woman aged 40 to 50 with Graves' ophthalmopathy.

In the case of this clonotype: Just one base apart from a much larger clone, this may be a read error. This chain joins TRBV28 and TRBJ2-2; no firm D call. Germline V lookup: CDR1 MDHEN, CDR2 SYDVKM. The CDR3 covers 13 residues. The CDR3 nucleotides are TGTGGCAGCGCGGATTTCGGTCCCGGGGAGCTGTTTTTT. Its protein is CGSADFGPGELFF.

This clonotype was seen only a few times. The J gene is TRBJ2-5, the V gene TRBV7-8, with D perhaps TRBD1 or TRBD2 (6 bases each). Germline CDR1 SGHVS, CDR2 FQNEAQ. There are 18 residues in the CDR3. The V end was cut by 5 bases, the J end by 0 bases, with 22 bases between. The CDR3 nucleotides read TGTGCCAGCAGCGAGAAGCAGTTTTGGGGGGCCAACCAAGAGACCCAGTACTTC. Translating it yields CASSEKQFWGANQETQYF.

This clonotype was observed at least ten times. This sequence joins TRBV19 and TRBJ2-7, with D perhaps matching TRBD1 or TRBD2 (5 bases each). Trimming removed 5 bases at V and 2 bases at J, with 13 bases between. Germline V gene data show CDR1 as LNHDA and CDR2 as SQIVND (reference sequence). The CDR3 spans 14 residues. The CDR3 coding sequence is TGTGCCAGTAGTCCCGGAGCGGACACCTACGAGCAGTACTTC. Amino acids: CASSPGADTYEQYF.

This clonotype was picked up many times. The chain employs TRBV2 and TRBJ1-1; D gene uncertain. The CDR3 has 13 amino acids. CDR1 is SNHLY, CDR2 FYNNEI, per germline. Trimming pared 1 base from V and 4 bases from J, leaving 7 bases between. This CDR3 is CASSEEPSTEAFF. The CDR3 DNA is TGTGCCAGCAGTGAAGAGCCGAGCACTGAAGCTTTCTTT.

This clonotype turned up a few times. The V gene is TRBV2, the J gene TRBJ2-2; TRBD2 matches at 8 bases. The junction had 10 bases not matched to a gene; V was cut back by 3 bases and J by 1 base. The V gene's germline CDR1 is SNHLY and CDR2 FYNNEI. CDR3 length: 18 residues. The CDR3 sequence is CASSEWGSGDLNTGELFF. The DNA of the CDR3 is TGTGCCAGCAGTGAGTGGGGTAGCGGGGACCTGAACACCGGGGAGCTGTTTTTT.

This clonotype was found a few times. The chain employs TRBV7-2 and TRBJ2-2; D uncertain. The CDR3 consists of 13 residues. Looked up from germline, CDR1 is SGHTA and CDR2 is FQGNSA. Trimming removed 3 bases at V and 7 bases at J, with 9 bases between. CDR3 residues: CASSLGRRGELFF. DNA of the CDR3: TGTGCCAGCAGCTTGGGCCGGCGCGGGGAGCTGTTTTTT. The complete variable domain, with remaining parts taken from reference TRBV7-2 and TRBJ2-2, reads GAGVSQSPSNKVTEKGKDVELRCDPISGHTALYWYRQSLGQGLEFLIYFQGNSAPDKSGLPSDRFSAERTGGSVSTLTIQRTQQEDSAVYLCASSLGRRGELFFGEGSRLTVL.

This clonotype was found many times. The V call is TRBV10-3, the J call TRBJ2-5, with D unresolved. The CDR3 sequence is 15 residues long. V was trimmed by 6 bases and J by 2 bases, leaving 16 bases between them. CDR1 is ENHRY and CDR2 is SYGVKD in the germline V gene. The CDR3 DNA reads as TGTGCCATCAGCGACGGAGTAGGGATGCAAGAGACCCAGTACTTC. Translating gives CAISDGVGMQETQYF.

There are many counts of this clonotype. The chain employs TRBV11-2 and TRBJ2-7; 15 nucleotides match TRBD2. The V segment lost 5 bases and the J segment 0 bases; nucleotides outside the gene matches: 11. Germline assignment: CDR1 SGHAT and CDR2 FQNNGV. This CDR3 is built from 19 residues. The CDR3 reads CASSAAGTSGRSFSYEQYF. The DNA for the CDR3 is TGTGCCAGCAGCGCCGCCGGGACTAGCGGGAGGTCGTTCTCCTACGAGCAGTACTTC.

This clonotype showed up many times. The gene calls are TRBV7-2 and TRBJ2-5, with D possibly matching TRBD2 (6 bases). Germline assignment: CDR1 SGHTA and CDR2 FQGNSA. The CDR3 runs to 16 residues. Trimming left V 1 base short and J 6 bases short, with 18 bases between. The CDR3 DNA reads TGTGCCAGCAGCTTAGAGAGGACTACCGTCACAAAGACCCAGTACTTC. This sequence encodes CASSLERTTVTKTQYF.

V gene TRBV3-1 combines with J gene TRBJ2-7; D is perhaps TRBD1 (6 bases). The CDR3 is 17 amino acids. V was clipped by 0 bases and J by 2 bases, with 17 bases between them. CDR1 and CDR2 from the germline V gene are LGHDT and YNNKEL (reference sequence). CDR3 in DNA: TGTGCCAGCAGCCAAGAGAGGGGCAGGGGATACACCTACGAGCAGTACTTC. Translation gives CASSQERGRGYTYEQYF.

The chain couples TRBV6-1 to TRBJ1-1; D is unresolved. The CDR3 consists of 19 residues. V dropped 1 base and J dropped 4 bases, with 25 bases sitting between them. Germline CDR1 reads MNHNS; CDR2 reads SASEGT. DNA for the CDR3: TGTGCCAGCAGTGAAGGCTTTAGGAGACGCCGGTTTGTTGGCACTGAAGCTTTCTTT. Its protein product is CASSEGFRRRRFVGTEAFF.

This clonotype was seen repeatedly, ten times or more. The rearrangement uses TRBV19 and TRBJ2-5, with 10 bases lining up with TRBD2. Trimming cost V 3 bases and J 5 bases; bases outside gene matches: 6. The CDR3 has 15 amino acids. CDR1 and CDR2 from the germline V gene are LNHDA and SQIVND (reference sequence). CDR3 sequence: CASSMLAGVAETQYF. The DNA of the CDR3 is TGTGCCAGTAGTATGCTAGCGGGAGTCGCTGAGACCCAGTACTTC.

This clonotype was counted between two and nine times. V is TRBV12-5 and J is TRBJ2-5; D might be TRBD1 (6 bases). CDR1 and CDR2 (germline): LGHNT, FRNRAP. The CDR3 spans 16 residues. Trimming took 4 bases from V and 5 from J, leaving 20 bases between them. DNA of the CDR3: TGTGCTAGTGGTTCTCTCTCGACAGGCCCTCGGGAGACCCAGTACTTC. Translation gives CASGSLSTGPRETQYF. The full variable domain, in which reference TRBV12-5 and TRBJ2-5 provide the parts outside the CDR3, is DARVTQTPRHKVTEMGQEVTMRCQPILGHNTVFWYRQTMMQGLELLAYFRNRAPLDDSGMPKDRFSAEMPDATLATLKIQPSEPRDSAVYFCASGSLSTGPRETQYFGPGTRLLVL.

The chain joins TRBV18 to TRBJ2-7, with D possibly being TRBD1 (5 bases). Per germline, CDR1 KGHSH and CDR2 LQKENI. V was clipped by 1 base and J by 13 bases, with 17 bases between them. There are 13 residues in the CDR3. The CDR3 is CASSPQGQSSEYF. DNA for the CDR3: TGTGCCAGCTCACCACAGGGGCAGTCAAGTGAATACTTC.

Comments on this clonotype: A read error may account for a junction end that differs from germline. The chain carries TRBV30 and TRBJ2-2; tentatively, D is TRBD2 (6 bases). The germline gives CDR1 GTSNPN, CDR2 SVGIG (reference sequence). The CDR3 runs to 13 residues. This chain's CDR3 is CAWSGQYTGGLFF. The CDR3 DNA reads TGTGCCTGGAGTGGGCAGTACACCGGGGGGCTGTTTTTT.

This clonotype was recorded at least ten times. V gene TRBV7-2 combines with J gene TRBJ1-1; maybe TRBD1 (5 bases). This CDR3 is built from 14 residues. Germline loops: CDR1 SGHTA, CDR2 FQGNSA. V shed 5 bases and J shed 5 bases, with 15 bases lying between them. CDR3 in DNA: TGTGCCAGCAGCCGCCAGGGAATCGGGACTGAAGCTTTCTTT. Translated, it gives CASSRQGIGTEAFF. The whole variable domain, filled in from reference TRBV7-2 and TRBJ1-1, reads GAGVSQSPSNKVTEKGKDVELRCDPISGHTALYWYRQSLGQGLEFLIYFQGNSAPDKSGLPSDRFSAERTGGSVSTLTIQRTQQEDSAVYLCASSRQGIGTEAFFGQGTRLTVV.

The chain combines TRBV20-1 with TRBJ2-7; a weak D match, TRBD2 (6 bases). V was clipped by 6 bases and J by 6 bases, with 21 bases between them. Germline CDR1 DFQATT, CDR2 SNEGSKA (reference sequence). This CDR3 is built from 14 residues. The CDR3 reads CSAPEELAGVEQYF. CDR3 nucleotide sequence: TGCAGTGCCCCAGAGGAACTAGCAGGAGTCGAGCAGTACTTC.